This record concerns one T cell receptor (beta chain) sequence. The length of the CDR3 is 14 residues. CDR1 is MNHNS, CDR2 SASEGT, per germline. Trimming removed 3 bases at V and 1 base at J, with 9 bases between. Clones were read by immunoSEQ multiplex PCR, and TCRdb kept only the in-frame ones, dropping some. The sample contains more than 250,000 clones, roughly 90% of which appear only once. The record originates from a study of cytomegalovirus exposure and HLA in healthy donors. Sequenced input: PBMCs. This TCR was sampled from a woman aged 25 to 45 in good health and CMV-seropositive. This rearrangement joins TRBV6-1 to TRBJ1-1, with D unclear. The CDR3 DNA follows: TGTGCCAGCAGTGATGGATATCAGAACACTGAAGCTTTCTTT. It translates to CASSDGYQNTEAFF.